One and the same sample provided the 14 T cell receptor beta chains below, sequenced in a study of shared clonotypes between healthy human individuals. Sequencing was performed with immunoSEQ multiplex PCR; in TCRdb, only in-frame clones are kept and a portion is missing. The sample records about 680,000 clones, around four fifths being singletons. The sample consisted of memory CD4+ T cells sorted from blood. The subset is: CD45RA-negative fraction. These receptors were obtained from a woman in her 30s in good health.

The chain is built from TRBV6-4 and TRBJ1-1; D unclear. The germline V and J ends were trimmed by 2 bases and 9 bases, with 7 bases remaining between them. Germline lookup yields CDR1 MRHNA and CDR2 SNTAGT. The CDR3 contains 11 residues. The CDR3 DNA sequence: TGTGCCAGCAGTGACGGTGGAAAAGCTTTCTTT. As protein: CASSDGGKAFF.

The rearrangement uses TRBV6-4 and TRBJ2-3; TRBD2 matches at 7 bases. Germline trimming cut 3 bases from V and 5 bases from J; bases unmatched to any gene: 8. CDR3 length equals 15 residues. Looked up from germline, CDR1 is MRHNA and CDR2 is SNTAGT. The CDR3 bases are TGTGCCAGCAGTGAGGAGGCGGGAGTTAAAGATACGCAGTATTTT. It encodes CASSEEAGVKDTQYF.

A note on this clone: This sample also contains other DNA sequences that code for the same CDR3. The chain is built from TRBV27 and TRBJ2-7; perhaps TRBD2 as D (6 bases). CDR1 is MNHEY, CDR2 SMNVEV, per germline (reference sequence). V was cut by 3 bases and J by 2 bases, with 11 bases left in between. This CDR3 has 14 residues. The CDR3 DNA sequence: TGTGCCAGCAGTTTTTCAGCGGGCCCCTACGAGCAGTACTTC. The encoded protein is CASSFSAGPYEQYF.

A single count supports this clone. The chain recombines TRBV28 with TRBJ1-2; TRBD1 matches 10 bases. This CDR3 has 17 amino acids. From germline, CDR1 is MDHEN and CDR2 SYDVKM. V gave up 0 bases and J gave up 7 bases; unmatched junction bases: 11. CDR3 sequence reads: CASSLWDDRGRIGGYTF. Here the CDR3 DNA reads TGTGCCAGCAGTTTATGGGATGACAGGGGGCGGATCGGTGGCTACACCTTC.

The chain's CDR3 is CASRGQGATEAFF. The CDR3 DNA is TGTGCCAGCAGGGGACAGGGTGCCACTGAAGCTTTCTTT. V is TRBV6-1 and J is TRBJ1-1; TRBD1 agrees at 9 bases. The CDR3 has 13 residues. V lost 6 bases to trimming and J lost 4 bases; unmatched junction nucleotides: 3. Germline V CDR1 and CDR2: MNHNS, SASEGT.

The chain joins TRBV25-1 to TRBJ2-1, with 8 bases aligning to TRBD2. Germline trimming cut 5 bases from V and 1 base from J; bases unmatched to any gene: 4. CDR1 is MGHDK, CDR2 SYGVNS, per germline. CDR3 length equals 15 residues. CDR3 DNA: TGTGCCAGCAGTCTTACTAGCGGTTCCTACAATGAGCAGTTCTTC. The encoded protein is CASSLTSGSYNEQFF. Drawing the rest from reference TRBV25-1 and TRBJ2-1, the complete variable domain is EADIYQTPRYLVIGTGKKITLECSQTMGHDKMYWYQQDPGMELHLIHYSYGVNSTEKGDLSSESTVSRIRTEHFPLTLESARPSHTSQYLCASSLTSGSYNEQFFGPGTRLTVL.

The chain carries TRBV28 and TRBJ2-3; TRBD1 aligns across 8 bases. The J segment lost 4 bases and the V segment lost 5 bases, leaving 5 bases of the junction unmatched. Germline V gene sequence: CDR1 MDHEN, CDR2 SYDVKM. The CDR3 is 14 residues long. Here the CDR3 reads CASSPAGGADTQYF. The CDR3 DNA reads TGTGCCAGCAGTCCCGCAGGGGGCGCAGATACGCAGTATTTT.

This chain connects TRBV19 to TRBJ1-1, with TRBD1 matching over 8 bases. With 8 bases clipped from V and 7 bases from J, the junction kept 15 bases outside the gene matches. Germline V gene lookup returns CDR1 LNHDA and CDR2 SQIVND (reference sequence). The CDR3 has 15 amino acids. DNA for the CDR3: TGTGCCAGTTGCGTTGACGCCAGGGGGCGCGTTGAAGCTTTCTTT. This translates into CASCVDARGRVEAFF.

The chain couples TRBV5-4 to TRBJ1-1; 11 positions match TRBD1. This CDR3 is 16 amino acids long. The germline gives CDR1 SGHNT, CDR2 YYREEE (reference sequence). V shed 6 bases, J shed 0 bases, and the junction held 7 bases outside the gene matches. CDR3 DNA: TGTGCCAGCATGGTGGACAGGGGGCCCTTGAACACTGAAGCTTTCTTT. Encoded protein: CASMVDRGPLNTEAFF.

This clone occurred once. The chain recombines TRBV11-3 with TRBJ2-7; 7 positions match TRBD2. Unmatched junction bases numbered 3, after V lost 1 base and J lost 6 bases. Germline CDR1 SGHNT, CDR2 YENEEA. This CDR3 has 13 residues. The DNA for the CDR3 is TGTGCCAGCAGCTTAGGGTGGGAGGGCGAGCAGTACTTC. It is translated as CASSLGWEGEQYF.

This chain joins TRBV27 and TRBJ1-5; a possible D gene is TRBD1 (5 bases). Per the germline V gene, CDR1 is MNHEY and CDR2 is SMNVEV (reference sequence). The CDR3 length is 15 residues. The V end was cut by 8 bases, the J end by 5 bases, with 19 bases between. Here the CDR3 reads CASRLSSGAYQPQHF. The CDR3 DNA reads TGTGCCAGCCGTCTCTCCTCCGGGGCTTATCAGCCCCAGCATTTT.

V usage is TRBV29-1 and J usage is TRBJ2-7, with D maybe TRBD1 (7 bases). Germline CDR1 is SQVTM and CDR2 is ANQGSEA. The CDR3 has 13 residues. Deletions cut 7 bases from V and 3 bases from J, with 16 bases between. In nucleotides, the CDR3 is TGCAGCGGTGGGGGCAGGGGGGACTACGAGCAGTACTTC. Its translation: CSGGGRGDYEQYF.

J is TRBJ2-2 and V is TRBV19; D is unclear. The V end was cut by 3 bases, the J end by 4 bases, with 6 bases between. CDR3 length: 13 residues. Germline V lookup: CDR1 LNHDA, CDR2 SQIVND (reference sequence). The CDR3 DNA is TGTGCCAGTAGTATTTGGTCCACCGGGGAGCTGTTTTTT. This encodes CASSIWSTGELFF.

This CDR3 is CASSLGINNEQFF. The CDR3 DNA reads TGTGCCAGCAGCTTAGGAATTAACAATGAGCAGTTCTTC. The chain joins TRBV7-8 to TRBJ2-1; D is undetermined. The CDR3 contains 13 residues. Trimming pared 1 base from V and 5 bases from J, leaving 6 bases between. Looked up from germline, CDR1 is SGHVS and CDR2 is FQNEAQ.